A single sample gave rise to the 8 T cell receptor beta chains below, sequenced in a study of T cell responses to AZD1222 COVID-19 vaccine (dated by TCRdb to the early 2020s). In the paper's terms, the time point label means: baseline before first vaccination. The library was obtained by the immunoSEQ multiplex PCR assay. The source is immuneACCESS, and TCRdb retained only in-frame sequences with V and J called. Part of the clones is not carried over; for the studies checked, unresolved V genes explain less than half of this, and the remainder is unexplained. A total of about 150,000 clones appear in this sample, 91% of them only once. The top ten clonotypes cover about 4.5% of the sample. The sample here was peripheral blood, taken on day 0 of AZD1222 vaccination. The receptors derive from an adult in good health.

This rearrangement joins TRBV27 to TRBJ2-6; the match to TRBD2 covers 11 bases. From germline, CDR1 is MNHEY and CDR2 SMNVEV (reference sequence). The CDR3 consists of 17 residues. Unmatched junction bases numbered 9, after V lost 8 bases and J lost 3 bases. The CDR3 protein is CASAKLAGVGGANVLTF. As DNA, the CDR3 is TGTGCCAGCGCCAAACTAGCGGGAGTCGGTGGGGCCAACGTCCTGACTTTC. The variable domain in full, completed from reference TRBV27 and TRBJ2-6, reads EAQVTQNPRYLITVTGKKLTVTCSQNMNHEYMSWYRQDPGLGLRQIYYSMNVEVTDKGDVPEGYKVSRKEKRNFPLILESPSPNQTSLYFCASAKLAGVGGANVLTFGAGSRLTVL.

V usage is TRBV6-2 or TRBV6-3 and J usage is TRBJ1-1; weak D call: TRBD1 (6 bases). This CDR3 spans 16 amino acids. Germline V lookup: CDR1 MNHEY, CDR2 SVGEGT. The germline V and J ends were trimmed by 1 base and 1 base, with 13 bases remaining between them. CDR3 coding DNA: TGTGCCAGCAGTTACTTCGGGGGCGGGTCGAACACTGAAGCTTTCTTT. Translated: CASSYFGGGSNTEAFF.

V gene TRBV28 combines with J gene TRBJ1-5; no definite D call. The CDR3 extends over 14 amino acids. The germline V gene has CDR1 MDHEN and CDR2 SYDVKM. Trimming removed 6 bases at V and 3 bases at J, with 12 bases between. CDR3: CASRSPQPNQPQHF. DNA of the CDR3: TGTGCCAGCAGGTCCCCCCAGCCCAATCAGCCCCAGCATTTT.

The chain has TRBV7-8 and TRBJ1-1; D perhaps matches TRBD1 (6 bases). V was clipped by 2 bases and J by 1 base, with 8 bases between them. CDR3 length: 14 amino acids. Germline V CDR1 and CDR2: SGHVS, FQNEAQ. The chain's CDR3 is CASSLRDTNTEAFF. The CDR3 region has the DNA TGTGCCAGCAGCTTAAGGGACACGAACACTGAAGCTTTCTTT.

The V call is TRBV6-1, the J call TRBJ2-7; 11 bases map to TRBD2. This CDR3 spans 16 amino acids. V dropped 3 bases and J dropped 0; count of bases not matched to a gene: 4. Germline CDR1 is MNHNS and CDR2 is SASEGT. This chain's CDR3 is CASSDGTSGSSYEQYF. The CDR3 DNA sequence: TGTGCCAGCAGTGACGGGACTAGCGGTAGCTCCTACGAGCAGTACTTC.

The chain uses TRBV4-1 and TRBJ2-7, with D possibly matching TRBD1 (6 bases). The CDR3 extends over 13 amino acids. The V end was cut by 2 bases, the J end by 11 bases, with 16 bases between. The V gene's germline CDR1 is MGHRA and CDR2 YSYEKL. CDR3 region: CASSQLLLGAKYF. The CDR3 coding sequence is TGCGCCAGCAGCCAACTCCTTTTGGGGGCTAAGTACTTC.

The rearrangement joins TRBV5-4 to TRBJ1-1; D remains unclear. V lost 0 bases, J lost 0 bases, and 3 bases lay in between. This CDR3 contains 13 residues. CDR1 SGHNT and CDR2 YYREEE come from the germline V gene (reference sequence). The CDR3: CASSLAVNTEAFF. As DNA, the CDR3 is TGTGCCAGCAGCTTGGCGGTGAACACTGAAGCTTTCTTT.

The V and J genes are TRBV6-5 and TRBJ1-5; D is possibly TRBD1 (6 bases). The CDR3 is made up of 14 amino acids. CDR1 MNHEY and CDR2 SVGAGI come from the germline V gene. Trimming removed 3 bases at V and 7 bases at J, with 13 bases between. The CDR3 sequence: CASSYSQGYQPQHF. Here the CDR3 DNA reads TGTGCCAGCAGTTATTCCCAGGGGTACCAGCCCCAGCATTTT.